This T cell receptor (beta chain) was captured by sequencing in a study of blood T cells in healthy people across ages. With a J-beta primer mix and a sample-barcoded 5' primer, a second PCR ran about 7 to 11 cycles. TCRdb ran MiXCR on the 5' RACE reads and lists one entry per CDR3 protein. The sample carries hundreds of thousands of distinct CDR3 sequences, 56% recorded once. The CDR3 loop spans 13 amino acids. Germline-derived CDR1 and CDR2 are LGHDT and YNNKEL (reference sequence). The people who gave samples were healthy Caucasians from Russia, aged roughly 6 to 90. The chain employs TRBV3-1 and TRBJ2-7; D not resolved. The tail of the sequence fits TRBJ2-4 better, so the J call may be wrong. Sequences were obtained from blood. The origin of this receptor is a man between 35 and 55 years old in good health. In DNA form, the CDR3 reads TGTGCCAGCAGCCAAGGGAGCAAAAACATTCAGTACTTC. It translates to CASSQGSKNIQYF.